This TCR beta chain was profiled in a study of T-cell memory formation after mild COVID-19. Study-level findings and limits: Clones that shrank (day 15 to 85) were balanced CD4/CD8, whereas later expanders leaned CD4+. Chiefly within CM and EM were the contracting CD4+ clones; CD8+ ones were within EMRA.

Using constant-segment primers, 5'RACE produced TCR alpha and TCR beta cDNA libraries carrying sample barcodes and UMIs. TCRdb recomputed calls from the 5' RACE reads with MiXCR, one row per CDR3 protein. The sample yields more than 300,000 distinct CDR3 sequences, more than 13% seen once. This clonotype occurred a few times. What it binds is unknown. The CDR3 extends over 14 amino acids. Germline assignment: CDR1 DFQATT and CDR2 SNEGSKA (reference sequence). Trimming pared 7 bases from V and 0 bases from J, leaving 15 bases between. Sequencing was done on a sample of PBMCs or a T cell subset sorted from them (not recorded which). This chain links TRBV20-1 with TRBJ1-1; no definite D call. The sequence was collected from a man in his late teens or twenties who had mild COVID-19 (a few samples of this study predate the infection). Cell type and time point are not known. Written as DNA, the CDR3 is TGCAGTGGGGAGGGTGAGGGAGTGAACACTGAAGCTTTCTTT. It codes for CSGEGEGVNTEAFF.